One sample yielded the 6 T cell receptor beta chains listed below, sequenced in a study of beta chain features in type 1 diabetes. Study results and caveats: Across all four CD4+ subsets, people with type 1 diabetes showed modestly shorter TCRB CDR3s.

These receptors' targets are unknown. The study reverse transcribed the entire isolated RNA, so it sequenced expressed TCRB transcripts. Method: immunoSEQ multiplex PCR; TCRdb's copy keeps in-frame clones and lacks some. The table records fewer than 200,000 clones, 10% of them present only once. The sample consisted of central memory CD4+ T cells from blood. Receptors were obtained from a man aged 25 to 45 with type 1 diabetes.

This chain joins TRBV5-1 and TRBJ1-1; the match to TRBD1 covers 9 bases. J was trimmed by 6 bases and V by 2 bases; bases with no gene match: 8. CDR3 size: 15 residues. The germline V gene has CDR1 SGHRS and CDR2 YFSETQ. CDR3 coding DNA: TGCGCCAGCAGCTTCGCCGGGACAGGGACGGCTGAAGCTTTCTTT. This codes for CASSFAGTGTAEAFF.

In its sample, this clone was seen a few times. The chain couples TRBV25-1 to TRBJ1-1; 7 positions match TRBD1. CDR3 length equals 16 residues. From germline, CDR1 is MGHDK and CDR2 SYGVNS. With V trimmed by 6 bases and J by 1 base, 11 bases remained unmatched. DNA of the CDR3: TGTGCCAGCAGAGATAGAAGGACAGGAGCGAACACTGAAGCTTTCTTT. It translates to CASRDRRTGANTEAFF.

In its sample, this clone was seen a few times. V is TRBV21-1 and J is TRBJ2-7; TRBD2, the table's D call, was not compared with the DNA. TRBV21-1 is tagged as a pseudogene. The CDR3 contains 16 residues. The CDR3 DNA follows: TGTGCCAGCAGCACCTATAAAACCTCCCCCGACTACGAGCAGTACTTC. Translated, it gives CASSTYKTSPDYEQYF.

The rearrangement joins TRBV4-1 to TRBJ1-4, with 7 bases lining up with TRBD1. The CDR3 runs to 16 residues. Germline-derived CDR1 and CDR2 are MGHRA and YSYEKL. V was clipped by 1 base and J by 0 bases; unmatched bases: 2. CDR3 sequence reads: CASSQAQGATNEKLFF. The DNA of the CDR3 is TGCGCCAGCAGCCAAGCCCAGGGGGCAACTAATGAAAAACTGTTTTTT.

This clone was counted between two and nine times. The chain carries TRBV5-1 and TRBJ1-1, with D possibly TRBD1 on 6 matching bases. CDR1 is SGHRS and CDR2 is YFSETQ in the germline V gene. The CDR3 sequence is 15 residues long. Trimming shortened V by 4 bases and J by 2 bases, and 15 bases separated the two germline ends. This CDR3 reads CASSRFRDTNTEAFF. CDR3 DNA: TGCGCCAGCAGCCGATTCCGGGACACTAACACTGAAGCTTTCTTT.

This clone has only a few counts. This chain links TRBV28 with TRBJ2-7, with 7 bases aligning to TRBD1. V was pared by 1 base and J by 2 bases, with 5 bases of the junction left unmatched. The CDR3 has 15 residues. The germline V gene encodes CDR1 MDHEN and CDR2 SYDVKM. The CDR3: CASSLSDRAPYEQYF. In DNA, the CDR3 is TGTGCCAGCAGTTTATCAGACAGGGCCCCCTACGAGCAGTACTTC.